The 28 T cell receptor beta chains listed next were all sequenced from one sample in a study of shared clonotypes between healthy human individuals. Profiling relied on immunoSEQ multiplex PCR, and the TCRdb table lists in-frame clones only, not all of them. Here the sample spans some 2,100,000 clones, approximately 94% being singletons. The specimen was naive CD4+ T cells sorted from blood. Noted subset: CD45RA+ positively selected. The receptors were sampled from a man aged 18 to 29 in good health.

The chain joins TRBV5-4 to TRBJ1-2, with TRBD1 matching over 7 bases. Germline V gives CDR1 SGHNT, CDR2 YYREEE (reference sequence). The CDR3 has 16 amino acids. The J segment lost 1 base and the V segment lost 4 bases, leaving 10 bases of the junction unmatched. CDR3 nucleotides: TGTGCCAGCAGCGGAGGCGGGGGACAGAGTAACTATGGCTACACCTTC. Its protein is CASSGGGGQSNYGYTF. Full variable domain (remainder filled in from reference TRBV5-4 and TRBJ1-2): ETGVTQSPTHLIKTRGQQVTLRCSSQSGHNTVSWYQQALGQGPQFIFQYYREEENGRGNFPPRFSGLQFPNYSSELNVNALELDDSALYLCASSGGGGQSNYGYTFGSGTRLTVV.

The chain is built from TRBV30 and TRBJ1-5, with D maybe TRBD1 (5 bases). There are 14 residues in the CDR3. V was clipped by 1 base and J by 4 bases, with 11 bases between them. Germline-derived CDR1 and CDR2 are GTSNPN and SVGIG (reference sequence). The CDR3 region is CAWSGKGRNQPQHF. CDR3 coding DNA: TGTGCCTGGAGTGGTAAGGGACGTAATCAGCCCCAGCATTTT.

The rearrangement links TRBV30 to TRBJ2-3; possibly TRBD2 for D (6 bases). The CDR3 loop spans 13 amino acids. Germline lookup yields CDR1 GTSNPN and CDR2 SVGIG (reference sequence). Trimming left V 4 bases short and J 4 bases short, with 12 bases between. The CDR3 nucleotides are TGTGCCTGGATCCTGGGGGGAGCAGATACGCAGTATTTT. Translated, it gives CAWILGGADTQYF. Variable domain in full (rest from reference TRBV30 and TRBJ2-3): SQTIHQWPATLVQPVGSPLSLECTVEGTSNPNLYWYRQAAGRGLQLLFYSVGIGQISSEVPQNLSASRPQDRQFILSSKKLLLSDSGFYLCAWILGGADTQYFGPGTRLTVL.

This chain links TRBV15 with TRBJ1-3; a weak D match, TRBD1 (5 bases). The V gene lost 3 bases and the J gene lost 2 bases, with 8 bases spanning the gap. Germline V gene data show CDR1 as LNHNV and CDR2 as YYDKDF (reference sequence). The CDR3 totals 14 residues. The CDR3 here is CATSSRTPGNTIYF. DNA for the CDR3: TGTGCCACCAGCAGTCGGACACCTGGAAACACCATATATTTT.

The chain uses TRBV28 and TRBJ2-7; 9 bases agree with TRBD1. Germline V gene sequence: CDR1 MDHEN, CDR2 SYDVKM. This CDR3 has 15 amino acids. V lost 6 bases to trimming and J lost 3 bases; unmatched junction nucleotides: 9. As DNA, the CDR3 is TGTGCCAGCAGACAACAGGGGGCAAACCTCTACGAGCAGTACTTC. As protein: CASRQQGANLYEQYF.

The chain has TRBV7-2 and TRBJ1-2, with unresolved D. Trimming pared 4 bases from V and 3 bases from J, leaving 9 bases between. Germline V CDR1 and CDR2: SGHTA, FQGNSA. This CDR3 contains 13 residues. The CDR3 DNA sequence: TGTGCCAGCAGCTATGATATGGACTATGGCTACACCTTC. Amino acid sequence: CASSYDMDYGYTF.

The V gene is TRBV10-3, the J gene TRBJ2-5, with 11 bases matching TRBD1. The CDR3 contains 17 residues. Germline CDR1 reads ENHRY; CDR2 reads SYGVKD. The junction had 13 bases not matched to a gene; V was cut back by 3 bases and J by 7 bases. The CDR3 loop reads CAISEGFTGQGEGTQYF. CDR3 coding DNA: TGTGCCATCAGTGAAGGGTTCACGGGACAGGGGGAGGGGACCCAGTACTTC.

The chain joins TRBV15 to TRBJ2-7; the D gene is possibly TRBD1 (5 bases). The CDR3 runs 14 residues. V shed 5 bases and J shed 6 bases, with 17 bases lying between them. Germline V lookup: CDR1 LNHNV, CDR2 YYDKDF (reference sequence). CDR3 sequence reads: CATSFKGKGFEQYF. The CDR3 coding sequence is TGTGCCACCAGCTTCAAGGGAAAGGGGTTCGAGCAGTACTTC.

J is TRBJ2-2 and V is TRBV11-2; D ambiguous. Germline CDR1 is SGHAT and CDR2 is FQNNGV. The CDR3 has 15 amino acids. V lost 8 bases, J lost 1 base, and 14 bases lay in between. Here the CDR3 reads CASRRAALNTGELFF. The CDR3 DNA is TGTGCCAGCCGCCGGGCAGCGTTGAACACCGGGGAGCTGTTTTTT.

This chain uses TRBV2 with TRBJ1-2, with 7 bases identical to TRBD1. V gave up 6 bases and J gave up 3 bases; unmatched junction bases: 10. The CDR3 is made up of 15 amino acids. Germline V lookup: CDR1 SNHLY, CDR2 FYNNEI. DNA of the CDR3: TGTGCCAGCAGCCCCTCACAGGGGACCCACTATGGCTACACCTTC. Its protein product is CASSPSQGTHYGYTF.

DNA for the CDR3: TGTGCCAGCAGCCAACGACAGGGGGGGAACACTGAAGCTTTCTTT. Translating gives CASSQRQGGNTEAFF. The chain couples TRBV14 to TRBJ1-1, with 9 bases lining up with TRBD1. The CDR3 has 15 residues. From germline, CDR1 is SGHDN and CDR2 FVKESK. The V segment lost 2 bases and the J segment 1 base; nucleotides outside the gene matches: 2.

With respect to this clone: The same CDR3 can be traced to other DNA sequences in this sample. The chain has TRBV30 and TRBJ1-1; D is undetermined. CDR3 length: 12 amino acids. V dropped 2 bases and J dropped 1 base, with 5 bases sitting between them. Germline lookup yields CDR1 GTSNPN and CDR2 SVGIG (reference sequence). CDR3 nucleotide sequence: TGTGCCTGGAGTCGGAGGAACACTGAAGCTTTCTTT. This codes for CAWSRRNTEAFF.

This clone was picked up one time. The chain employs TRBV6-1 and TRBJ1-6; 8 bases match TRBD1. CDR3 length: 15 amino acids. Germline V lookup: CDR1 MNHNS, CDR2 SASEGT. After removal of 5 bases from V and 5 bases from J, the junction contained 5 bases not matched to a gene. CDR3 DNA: TGTGCCAGCAGTTTTACAGGGGGTGATAATTCACCCCTCCACTTT. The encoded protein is CASSFTGGDNSPLHF.

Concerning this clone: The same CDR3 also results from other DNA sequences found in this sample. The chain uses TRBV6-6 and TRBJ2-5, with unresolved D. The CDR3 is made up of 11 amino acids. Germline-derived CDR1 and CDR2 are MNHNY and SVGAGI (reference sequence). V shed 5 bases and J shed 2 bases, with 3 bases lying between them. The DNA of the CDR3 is TGTGCCAGCAGTCGTCAAGAGACCCAGTACTTC. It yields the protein CASSRQETQYF.

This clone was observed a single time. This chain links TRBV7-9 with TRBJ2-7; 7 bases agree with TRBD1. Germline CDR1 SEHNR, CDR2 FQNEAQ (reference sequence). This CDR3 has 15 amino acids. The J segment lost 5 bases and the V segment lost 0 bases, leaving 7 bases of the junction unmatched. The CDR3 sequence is CASSLAKGAFHEQYF. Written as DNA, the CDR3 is TGTGCCAGCAGCTTAGCCAAGGGGGCTTTCCACGAGCAGTACTTC. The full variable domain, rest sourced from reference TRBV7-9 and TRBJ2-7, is DTGVSQNPRHKITKRGQNVTFRCDPISEHNRLYWYRQTLGQGPEFLTYFQNEAQLEKSRLLSDRFSAERPKGSFSTLEIQRTEQGDSAMYLCASSLAKGAFHEQYFGPGTRLTVT.

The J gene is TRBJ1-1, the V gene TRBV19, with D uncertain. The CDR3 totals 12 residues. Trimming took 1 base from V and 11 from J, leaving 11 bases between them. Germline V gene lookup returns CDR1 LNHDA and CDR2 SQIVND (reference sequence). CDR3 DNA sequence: TGTGCCAGTAGTATAGTCTCATTTGGGGCTTTCTTT. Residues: CASSIVSFGAFF.

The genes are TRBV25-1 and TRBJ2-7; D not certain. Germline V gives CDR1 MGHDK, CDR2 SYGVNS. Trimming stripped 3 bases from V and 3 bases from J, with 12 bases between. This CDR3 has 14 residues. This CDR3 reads CASSDPSKFYEQYF. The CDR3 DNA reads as TGTGCCAGCAGTGACCCTTCTAAGTTCTACGAGCAGTACTTC.

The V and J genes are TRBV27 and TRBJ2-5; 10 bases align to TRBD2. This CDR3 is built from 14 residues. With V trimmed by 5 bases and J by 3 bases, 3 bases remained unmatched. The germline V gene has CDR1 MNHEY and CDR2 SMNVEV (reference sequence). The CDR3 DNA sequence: TGTGCCAGCAGTAGAGCGGGGGGGAAAGAGACCCAGTACTTC. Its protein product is CASSRAGGKETQYF.

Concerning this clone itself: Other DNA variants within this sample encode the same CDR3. CDR3 in amino acids: CASSVGQTNSPLHF. CDR3 DNA: TGTGCCAGCAGCGTAGGACAGACTAATTCACCCCTCCACTTT. The gene calls are TRBV9 and TRBJ1-6; a weak D match, TRBD1 (5 bases). Trimming stripped 0 bases from V and 6 bases from J, with 7 bases between. The CDR3 sequence is 14 residues long. Germline V gene sequence: CDR1 SGDLS, CDR2 YYNGEE.

The CDR3, as DNA: TGTGCCAGCAGCCCCATACCTCCAGGGGAATACGAGCAGTACTTC. This sequence encodes CASSPIPPGEYEQYF. This chain joins TRBV5-6 and TRBJ2-5; a possible D gene is TRBD1 (6 bases). The closer fit of TRBJ2-7 to the DNA end suggests the J call may be wrong. The germline V gene encodes CDR1 SGHDT and CDR2 YYEEEE. There are 15 residues in the CDR3.

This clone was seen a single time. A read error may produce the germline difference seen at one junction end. CDR3 amino acids: CASSEEWYEQYF. The CDR3 nucleotides are TGTGCCAGCAGCGAAGAGTGGTACGAGCAGTACTTC. This chain links TRBV2 with TRBJ2-7; the D is unclear. Germline assignment: CDR1 SNHLY and CDR2 FYNNEI. This CDR3 spans 12 amino acids.

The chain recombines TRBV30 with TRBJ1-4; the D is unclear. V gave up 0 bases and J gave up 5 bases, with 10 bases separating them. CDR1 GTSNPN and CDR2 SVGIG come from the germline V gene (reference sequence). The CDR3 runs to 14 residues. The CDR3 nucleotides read TGTGCCTGGAGTGTACGGTCAGAAAATGAAAAACTGTTTTTT. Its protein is CAWSVRSENEKLFF.

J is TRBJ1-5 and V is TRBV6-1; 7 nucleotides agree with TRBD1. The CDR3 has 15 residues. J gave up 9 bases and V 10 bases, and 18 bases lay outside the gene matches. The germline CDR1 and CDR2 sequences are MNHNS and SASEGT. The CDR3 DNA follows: TGTGCCACCCAGGGTGGGGACAGTCGAGACGGGCCCCAGCATTTT. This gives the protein CATQGGDSRDGPQHF.

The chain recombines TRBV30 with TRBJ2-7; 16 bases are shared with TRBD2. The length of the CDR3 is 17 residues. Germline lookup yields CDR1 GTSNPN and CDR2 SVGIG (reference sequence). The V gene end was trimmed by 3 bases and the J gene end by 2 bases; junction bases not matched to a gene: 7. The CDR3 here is CAWRGLAGGPATYEQYF. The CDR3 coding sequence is TGTGCCTGGAGGGGACTAGCGGGAGGGCCTGCGACCTACGAGCAGTACTTC.

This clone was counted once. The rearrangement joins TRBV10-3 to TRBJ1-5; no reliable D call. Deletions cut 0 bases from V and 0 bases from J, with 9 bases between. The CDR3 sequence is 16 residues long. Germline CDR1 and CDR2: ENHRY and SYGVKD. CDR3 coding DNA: TGTGCCATCAGTGAGTCTGACTTCTATAGCAATCAGCCCCAGCATTTT. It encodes CAISESDFYSNQPQHF.

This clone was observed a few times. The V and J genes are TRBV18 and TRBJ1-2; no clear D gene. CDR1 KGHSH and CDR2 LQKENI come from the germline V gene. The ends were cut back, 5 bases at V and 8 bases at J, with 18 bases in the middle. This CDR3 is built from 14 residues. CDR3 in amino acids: CASSKDAPLDGYTF. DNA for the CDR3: TGTGCCAGCTCAAAGGACGCCCCCCTGGACGGCTACACCTTC.

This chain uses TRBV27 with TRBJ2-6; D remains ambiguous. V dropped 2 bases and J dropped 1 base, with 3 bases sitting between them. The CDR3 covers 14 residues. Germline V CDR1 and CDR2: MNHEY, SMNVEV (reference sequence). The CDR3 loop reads CASSLRSGANVLTF. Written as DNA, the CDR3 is TGTGCCAGCAGTTTAAGGTCTGGGGCCAACGTCCTGACTTTC. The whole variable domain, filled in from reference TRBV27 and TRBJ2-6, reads EAQVTQNPRYLITVTGKKLTVTCSQNMNHEYMSWYRQDPGLGLRQIYYSMNVEVTDKGDVPEGYKVSRKEKRNFPLILESPSPNQTSLYFCASSLRSGANVLTFGAGSRLTVL.

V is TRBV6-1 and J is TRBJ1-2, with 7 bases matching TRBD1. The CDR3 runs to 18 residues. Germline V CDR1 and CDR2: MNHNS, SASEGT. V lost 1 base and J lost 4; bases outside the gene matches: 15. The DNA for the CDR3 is TGTGCCAGCAGTGAAGTAGGCGGGACAGCAGCTCGAGGCTATGGCTACACCTTC. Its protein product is CASSEVGGTAARGYGYTF.